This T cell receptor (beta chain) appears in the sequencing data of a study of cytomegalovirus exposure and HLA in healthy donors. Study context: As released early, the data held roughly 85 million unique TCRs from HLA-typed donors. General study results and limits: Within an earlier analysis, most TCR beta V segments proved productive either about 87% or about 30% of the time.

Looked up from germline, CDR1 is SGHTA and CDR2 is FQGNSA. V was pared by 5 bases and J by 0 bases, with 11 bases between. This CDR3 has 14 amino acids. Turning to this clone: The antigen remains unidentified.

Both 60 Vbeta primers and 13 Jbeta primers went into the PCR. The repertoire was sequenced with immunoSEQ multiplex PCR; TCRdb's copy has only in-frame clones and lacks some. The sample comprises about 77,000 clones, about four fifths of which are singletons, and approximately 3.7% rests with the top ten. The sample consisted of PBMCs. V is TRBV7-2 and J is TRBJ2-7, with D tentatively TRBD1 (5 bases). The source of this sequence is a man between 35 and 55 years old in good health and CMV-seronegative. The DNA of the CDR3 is TGTGCCAGCAGCCCGCAGGGCCTCTCCTACGAGCAGTACTTC. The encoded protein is CASSPQGLSYEQYF.